The 30 T cell receptor beta chains listed next were all sequenced from one sample in a study of shared clonotypes between healthy human individuals. Generated by immunoSEQ multiplex PCR, the TCRdb table keeps only in-frame clones and is missing some. The data hold roughly 170,000 clones, with approximately 70% observed a single time. Sequencing was done on a sample of memory CD4+ T cells sorted from blood. This sample's subset: CD45RA-negative fraction. These receptor sequences come from a man aged 30-40 years in good health.

This clone appeared a few times. V gene TRBV27 combines with J gene TRBJ1-5; the D is unclear. V was cut by 4 bases and J by 11 bases, with 15 bases left in between. CDR1 is MNHEY and CDR2 is SMNVEV in the germline V gene (reference sequence). This CDR3 region has 13 residues. The CDR3: CASSSGGAWAQHF. CDR3 DNA sequence: TGTGCCAGCAGTTCTGGAGGCGCGTGGGCCCAGCATTTT.

The chain employs TRBV18 and TRBJ2-7; TRBD2 matches 10 bases. The CDR3 has 14 residues. Per the germline V gene, CDR1 is KGHSH and CDR2 is LQKENI. After removal of 2 bases from V and 7 bases from J, the junction contained 5 bases not matched to a gene. The CDR3 here is CASSPNLAGAEQYF. The CDR3 coding sequence is TGTGCCAGCTCACCAAATCTAGCGGGAGCGGAGCAGTACTTC.

The chain employs TRBV10-1 and TRBJ2-3; tentatively, D is TRBD1 (5 bases). Germline CDR1 and CDR2: WNHNN and SYGVQD (reference sequence). The V gene lost 6 bases and the J gene lost 0 bases, with 7 bases spanning the gap. The CDR3 is 13 residues long. DNA of the CDR3: TGCGCCAGCAGAGACAGCAGCACAGATACGCAGTATTTT. Translating gives CASRDSSTDTQYF.

This chain uses TRBV7-2 with TRBJ2-1; a possible D gene is TRBD1 (6 bases). The CDR3 is made up of 13 amino acids. The V gene lost 4 bases and the J gene lost 4 bases, with 8 bases spanning the gap. CDR1 SGHTA and CDR2 FQGNSA come from the germline V gene. The CDR3 sequence: CASSSDRYNEQFF. CDR3 bases: TGTGCCAGCAGCTCGGACAGATACAATGAGCAGTTCTTC.

The chain employs TRBV5-4 and TRBJ2-1, with 13 bases that match TRBD2. The trim removed 3 bases at V and 4 bases at J, leaving 4 bases unmatched. This CDR3 is 16 amino acids long. CDR1 and CDR2 from the germline V gene are SGHNT and YYREEE (reference sequence). DNA of the CDR3: TGTGCCAGCAGCTCAGGGGGACTAGCGGGATACAATGAGCAGTTCTTC. Protein product: CASSSGGLAGYNEQFF.

In DNA, the CDR3 is TGTGCCAGCAGCCTAACTGGTGGTAGCGGGATGGTGGAGACCCAGTACTTC. This codes for CASSLTGGSGMVETQYF. The rearrangement uses TRBV11-2 and TRBJ2-5, with 8 bases that match TRBD2. J was trimmed by 5 bases and V by 5 bases; bases with no gene match: 16. In germline, CDR1 is SGHAT, CDR2 FQNNGV. The CDR3 totals 17 residues.

The CDR3 bases are TGCGCCAGCAGCTCAGAGAGTAGCACAGATACGCAGTATTTT. It specifies CASSSESSTDTQYF. V and J are TRBV5-1 and TRBJ2-3; D gene ambiguous. This CDR3 comprises 14 residues. Germline loops: CDR1 SGHRS, CDR2 YFSETQ. V shed 3 bases and J shed 0 bases, with 8 bases lying between them.

The chain recombines TRBV6-1 with TRBJ1-5; D ambiguous. The length of the CDR3 is 14 residues. V was cut by 0 bases and J by 7 bases, with 10 bases left in between. The germline CDR1 and CDR2 sequences are MNHNS and SASEGT. The CDR3 is CASSEALNPQPQHF. The CDR3 DNA follows: TGTGCCAGCAGTGAAGCCCTTAACCCCCAGCCCCAGCATTTT.

J is TRBJ2-1 and V is TRBV29-1; D may be TRBD2 (6 bases). With 0 bases removed from V and 9 bases from J, the gap between germline ends came to 18 bases. CDR1 is SQVTM, CDR2 ANQGSEA, per germline. This CDR3 is 15 amino acids long. The CDR3 DNA follows: TGCAGCGTTGAAGATAGGCCTAGCGTTCGCCTTGAGCAGTTCTTC. The encoded protein is CSVEDRPSVRLEQFF.

CDR3 in DNA: TGCACCAGCAGCCAAGTACGTGACCCAGATACGCAGTATTTT. It codes for CTSSQVRDPDTQYF. The rearrangement uses TRBV1 and TRBJ2-3. TRBV1 is described as a pseudogene. The CDR3 has 14 residues.

This chain joins TRBV5-6 and TRBJ2-3; 9 bases are shared with TRBD2. The CDR3 is 15 residues long. V shed 3 bases, J shed 2 bases, and the junction held 4 bases outside the gene matches. CDR1 and CDR2 (germline): SGHDT, YYEEEE. The CDR3 loop reads CASSWLAGPTDTQYF. Written as DNA, the CDR3 is TGTGCCAGCAGCTGGCTAGCGGGACCCACAGATACGCAGTATTTT.

This clone was counted a single time. The rearrangement uses TRBV2 and TRBJ2-7; D is unresolved. Germline loops: CDR1 SNHLY, CDR2 FYNNEI. The CDR3 contains 12 residues. Trimming shortened V by 6 bases and J by 2 bases, and 8 bases separated the two germline ends. This CDR3 reads CASRKETYEQYF. Written as DNA, the CDR3 is TGTGCCAGCAGAAAGGAAACCTACGAGCAGTACTTC.

This sequence joins TRBV2 and TRBJ2-1, with 11 bases matching TRBD2. CDR3 length: 15 amino acids. The junction had 5 bases not matched to a gene; V was cut back by 7 bases and J by 3 bases. From germline, CDR1 is SNHLY and CDR2 FYNNEI. The CDR3 DNA is TGTGCCAGCAAGATACTAGCGGGAGACTACAATGAGCAGTTCTTC. It encodes CASKILAGDYNEQFF.

The V gene is TRBV5-1, the J gene TRBJ2-3; 8 nucleotides match TRBD1. J lost 2 bases, V lost 4 bases, and 6 bases had no gene match. In germline, CDR1 is SGHRS, CDR2 YFSETQ. The CDR3 length is 15 residues. The CDR3: CASSPQGALTDTQYF. The CDR3 DNA sequence: TGCGCCAGCAGCCCCCAGGGGGCTCTCACAGATACGCAGTATTTT.

The J gene is TRBJ2-3, the V gene TRBV4-2, with D hard to call. The V gene's germline CDR1 is LGHNA and CDR2 YNFKEQ. The CDR3 spans 12 residues. Trimming pared 0 bases from V and 6 bases from J, leaving 4 bases between. Written as DNA, the CDR3 is TGTGCCAGCAGCCAAGATAGGGATACGCAGTATTTT. Protein product: CASSQDRDTQYF.

This clone was detected ten times or more. The chain joins TRBV9 to TRBJ2-1; tentative D call: TRBD1 (6 bases). This CDR3 is 16 amino acids long. Germline assignment: CDR1 SGDLS and CDR2 YYNGEE. V was shortened by 2 bases and J by 9 bases, with 21 bases between the two germline ends. The CDR3 DNA reads TGTGCCAGCAGCGTTAGTACAGGGATGGGAACCTCTGAGCAGTTCTTC. Translated: CASSVSTGMGTSEQFF.

CDR3 sequence reads: CASTLTDLSGNTIYF. CDR3 bases: TGTGCCAGCACCCTAACAGATCTCTCTGGAAACACCATATATTTT. The chain couples TRBV6-1 to TRBJ1-3; D ambiguous. This CDR3 spans 15 amino acids. Trimming cost V 7 bases and J 0 bases, with 13 bases left between them. Germline V gene sequence: CDR1 MNHNS, CDR2 SASEGT.

This clone was found many times. The chain joins TRBV25-1 to TRBJ2-7; no clear D gene. Germline V lookup: CDR1 MGHDK, CDR2 SYGVNS. Trimming pared 3 bases from V and 3 bases from J, leaving 3 bases between. This CDR3 has 11 amino acids. The CDR3 spells CASSDLYEQYF. In DNA, the CDR3 is TGTGCCAGCAGTGACCTCTACGAGCAGTACTTC.

The rearrangement uses TRBV19 and TRBJ1-2; possibly TRBD1 for D (5 bases). Looked up from germline, CDR1 is LNHDA and CDR2 is SQIVND (reference sequence). Trimming removed 8 bases at V and 2 bases at J, with 12 bases between. The CDR3 is made up of 13 amino acids. CDR3 residues: CASGGTGNYGYTF. The CDR3 bases are TGTGCCAGTGGCGGGACGGGGAACTATGGCTACACCTTC.

This clone was detected only a few times. J is TRBJ1-5 and V is TRBV9; TRBD1 matches at 9 bases. The CDR3 loop spans 15 amino acids. The J segment lost 4 bases and the V segment lost 3 bases, leaving 5 bases of the junction unmatched. Per the germline V gene, CDR1 is SGDLS and CDR2 is YYNGEE. In nucleotides, the CDR3 is TGTGCCAGCAGCGGGGGACAGGGCCAAAATCAGCCCCAGCATTTT. Protein product: CASSGGQGQNQPQHF.

The chain links TRBV2 to TRBJ2-5, with TRBD1 matching 9 bases. The CDR3 runs to 12 residues. After removal of 8 bases from V and 4 bases from J, the junction contained 2 bases not matched to a gene. Germline CDR1 SNHLY, CDR2 FYNNEI. In DNA, the CDR3 is TGTGCCAGCGGACAGGGGCGAGAGACCCAGTACTTC. As protein: CASGQGRETQYF.

This clone was observed a few times. CDR3 amino acids: CAISPKESRRVGELFF. The CDR3 nucleotides read TGTGCCATCAGTCCGAAGGAAAGTCGCCGGGTCGGGGAGCTGTTTTTT. V gene TRBV10-3 combines with J gene TRBJ2-2; no clear D gene. Germline CDR1 reads ENHRY; CDR2 reads SYGVKD. The CDR3 has 16 amino acids. With 5 bases removed from V and 7 bases from J, the gap between germline ends came to 20 bases.

The chain recombines TRBV15 with TRBJ2-5; possibly TRBD2 for D (6 bases). Trimming removed 0 bases from V and 10 bases from J, with 21 bases in between. The CDR3 runs 16 residues. Germline assignment: CDR1 LNHNV and CDR2 YYDKDF (reference sequence). The CDR3 sequence: CATSRDTRGYPKSQYF. Here the CDR3 DNA reads TGTGCCACCAGCAGAGATACTCGGGGGTACCCCAAAAGCCAGTACTTC.

This clone was seen just once. The V gene is TRBV2, the J gene TRBJ1-1; D unclear. Per germline, CDR1 SNHLY and CDR2 FYNNEI. This CDR3 has 13 amino acids. V was cut by 4 bases and J by 0 bases, with 6 bases left in between. CDR3 sequence: CASSGGVNTEAFF. The CDR3 DNA sequence: TGTGCCAGCAGTGGGGGTGTGAACACTGAAGCTTTCTTT.

CDR3: CASSPDSSEETQYF. CDR3 nucleotide sequence: TGTGCCAGCAGCCCGGACAGCTCGGAGGAGACCCAGTACTTC. This rearrangement joins TRBV7-6 to TRBJ2-5; a possible D gene is TRBD1 (6 bases). There are 14 residues in the CDR3. Germline lookup yields CDR1 SGHVS and CDR2 FNYEAQ. V dropped 5 bases and J dropped 5 bases, with 15 bases sitting between them.

By sample fraction, this clone is medium-sized (0.01 to 0.1%). The rearrangement joins TRBV5-6 to TRBJ2-1, with 8 bases lining up with TRBD2. The CDR3 length is 12 residues. Trimming at V came to 5 bases and at J to 6 bases, leaving 1 base not matched to a gene. The germline V gene has CDR1 SGHDT and CDR2 YYEEEE. CDR3 coding DNA: TGTGCCAGCAGGGGACTAGTCAATGAGCAGTTCTTC. Translated, it gives CASRGLVNEQFF.

J is TRBJ2-1 and V is TRBV9, with a possible D match to TRBD2 (5 bases). Trimming cost V 0 bases and J 4 bases, with 11 bases left between them. This CDR3 contains 15 residues. The germline V gene has CDR1 SGDLS and CDR2 YYNGEE. CDR3 protein: CASSVEEGSYNEQFF. The CDR3 DNA reads as TGTGCCAGCAGCGTAGAAGAGGGAAGTTACAATGAGCAGTTCTTC.

This clone was recorded many times. V is TRBV19 and J is TRBJ2-2; 8 bases agree with TRBD2. Germline V gives CDR1 LNHDA, CDR2 SQIVND (reference sequence). The trim removed 5 bases at V and 9 bases at J, leaving 5 bases unmatched. The CDR3 sequence is 13 residues long. The CDR3 DNA follows: TGTGCCAGTAGTGTAGCGGGAAACCGGGAGCTGTTTTTT. Translation gives CASSVAGNRELFF.

This clone was seen a few times. This sample includes further DNA sequences coding for the same CDR3. The chain is built from TRBV7-8 and TRBJ2-1; D is undetermined. The CDR3 loop spans 14 amino acids. Per the germline V gene, CDR1 is SGHVS and CDR2 is FQNEAQ. V lost 4 bases and J lost 1, with 8 bases in between. The CDR3 DNA follows: TGTGCCAGCAGCTCCGGTCCTTCCTACAATGAGCAGTTCTTC. It codes for CASSSGPSYNEQFF.

The V and J genes are TRBV19 and TRBJ2-2, with 8 nucleotides matching TRBD1. The CDR3 is 15 amino acids. V trimming: 9 bases; J trimming: 5 bases; junction bases outside the gene matches: 11. CDR1 LNHDA and CDR2 SQIVND come from the germline V gene (reference sequence). CDR3 sequence: CASKARGRGTGELFF. The CDR3 DNA reads TGTGCCAGCAAGGCCAGGGGGCGTGGGACCGGGGAGCTGTTTTTT.